The 16 T cell receptor beta chains reported below all come from one sample, sequenced in a study of blood T cell repertoires in COVID-19. Measured with immunoSEQ multiplex PCR; TCRdb has only the in-frame clones, and not every one. The sample includes about 440,000 clones, 85% to 90% seen only once; the top ten take 4% to 5.5%. Sample: peripheral blood. The receptor set was obtained from a woman in her twenties or thirties with acute or convalescent COVID-19.

The rearrangement links TRBV7-7 to TRBJ2-1; TRBD1 aligns across 11 bases. The CDR3 spans 15 residues. Germline CDR1 is SSHAT and CDR2 is FNYEAQ (reference sequence). The junction had 5 bases not matched to a gene; V was cut back by 3 bases and J by 7 bases. The CDR3 spells CASSLGQGVGNEQFF. The DNA for the CDR3 is TGTGCCAGCAGCTTGGGACAGGGGGTGGGAAATGAGCAGTTCTTC.

The DNA of the CDR3 is TGTGCCAGCAGTGGGCCCATGAACACTGAAGCTTTCTTT. Translation: CASSGPMNTEAFF. The chain combines TRBV28 with TRBJ1-1; no definite D call. CDR3 length: 13 residues. V gave up 5 bases and J gave up 0 bases, with 7 bases separating them. Looked up from germline, CDR1 is MDHEN and CDR2 is SYDVKM.

This rearrangement joins TRBV5-1 to TRBJ2-5; 7 bases match TRBD2. CDR1 and CDR2 from the germline V gene are SGHRS and YFSETQ. The V gene end was trimmed by 1 base and the J gene end by 3 bases; junction bases not matched to a gene: 6. The CDR3 contains 15 residues. The CDR3 here is CASSLTGGREETQYF. In DNA form, the CDR3 reads TGCGCCAGCAGCTTGACTGGCGGGAGAGAAGAGACCCAGTACTTC.

The chain carries TRBV10-3 and TRBJ2-7; no firm D call. Germline CDR1 is ENHRY and CDR2 is SYGVKD. V was pared by 0 bases and J by 3 bases, with 9 bases between. The CDR3 loop spans 14 amino acids. The chain's CDR3 is CAISESGSYYEQYF. The CDR3 bases are TGTGCCATCAGTGAGTCCGGGTCCTACTACGAGCAGTACTTC.

This clone is a singleton in its sample. The gene calls are TRBV2 and TRBJ1-6; unclear D gene. This CDR3 is 16 amino acids long. The V gene lost 0 bases and the J gene lost 5 bases, with 11 bases spanning the gap. The germline gives CDR1 SNHLY, CDR2 FYNNEI. CDR3 nucleotides: TGTGCCAGCAGTGAAGCCAGGTGCCCGGATAATTCACCCCTCCACTTT. It encodes CASSEARCPDNSPLHF. The whole variable domain, remainder taken from reference TRBV2 and TRBJ1-6, is EPEVTQTPSHQVTQMGQEVILRCVPISNHLYFYWYRQILGQKVEFLVSFYNNEISEKSEIFDDQFSVERPDGSNFTLKIRSTKLEDSAMYFCASSEARCPDNSPLHFGNGTRLTVT.

The sample holds one count of this clone. The gene calls are TRBV29-1 and TRBJ2-1; TRBD2 matches at 11 bases. J lost 9 bases, V lost 2 bases, and 6 bases had no gene match. Germline V gene sequence: CDR1 SQVTM, CDR2 ANQGSEA. The CDR3 has 14 amino acids. The CDR3 is CSVELAGGRREQFF. The CDR3 nucleotides read TGCAGCGTTGAACTAGCGGGGGGCAGGCGTGAGCAGTTCTTC.

The CDR3 nucleotides are TGTGCCAGCAGCTTGGCACTCCCCTACGAGCAGTACTTC. This translates into CASSLALPYEQYF. The chain is built from TRBV5-5 and TRBJ2-7; D uncertain. Germline V lookup: CDR1 SGHKS, CDR2 YYEKEE (reference sequence). CDR3 length: 13 residues. Trimming shortened V by 0 bases and J by 2 bases, and 6 bases separated the two germline ends.

The gene calls are TRBV20-1 and TRBJ2-2; D gene unclear. Trimming took 5 bases from V and 2 from J, leaving 3 bases between them. Per the germline V gene, CDR1 is DFQATT and CDR2 is SNEGSKA (reference sequence). This CDR3 is 11 amino acids long. CDR3 sequence reads: CSAPNTGELFF. The CDR3 DNA sequence: TGCAGTGCTCCAAACACCGGGGAGCTGTTTTTT.

This chain links TRBV6-5 with TRBJ2-7; D is perhaps TRBD2 (5 bases). The germline CDR1 and CDR2 sequences are MNHEY and SVGAGI. V lost 10 bases and J 2 bases, leaving 15 bases between the germline ends. The CDR3 spans 13 residues. The CDR3 reads CATEGGYPYEQYF. The CDR3 region has the DNA TGTGCCACCGAGGGCGGGTACCCCTACGAGCAGTACTTC.

The rearrangement links TRBV30 to TRBJ2-7; 7 bases match TRBD1. This CDR3 contains 14 residues. Looked up from germline, CDR1 is GTSNPN and CDR2 is SVGIG (reference sequence). J was trimmed by 5 bases and V by 0 bases; bases with no gene match: 7. CDR3 coding DNA: TGTGCCTGGAGTGTACAGGGGCAGGGAAACGAGCAGTACTTC. The encoded protein is CAWSVQGQGNEQYF.

This sequence joins TRBV6-5 and TRBJ2-5, with 10 bases identical to TRBD1. Trimming took 9 bases from V and 5 from J; bases not matched to a gene: 9. Looked up from germline, CDR1 is MNHEY and CDR2 is SVGAGI. The CDR3 is 14 amino acids. The CDR3 protein is CARETGGPWETQYF. The CDR3 DNA is TGTGCCAGGGAGACAGGGGGCCCTTGGGAGACCCAGTACTTC.

This rearrangement joins TRBV10-3 to TRBJ1-1; D ambiguous. This CDR3 has 11 residues. Trimming left V 9 bases short and J 7 bases short, with 12 bases between. Germline-derived CDR1 and CDR2 are ENHRY and SYGVKD. The CDR3 region is CAISREGEAFF. CDR3 in DNA: TGTGCCATATCTAGGGAGGGTGAAGCTTTCTTT.

This chain uses TRBV2 with TRBJ1-6, with D unclear. Germline-derived CDR1 and CDR2 are SNHLY and FYNNEI. The length of the CDR3 is 15 residues. Trimming took 6 bases from V and 0 from J, leaving 9 bases between them. This chain's CDR3 is CASSGTGSYNSPLHF. The CDR3 DNA reads as TGTGCCAGCAGCGGAACGGGCTCCTATAATTCACCCCTCCACTTT.

This clone was detected once. This chain connects TRBV28 to TRBJ2-7; 7 positions match TRBD1. V trimming: 5 bases; J trimming: 6 bases; junction bases outside the gene matches: 4. The CDR3 runs 12 residues. Germline CDR1 is MDHEN and CDR2 is SYDVKM. CDR3 region: CASSLTGAEQYF. Here the CDR3 DNA reads TGTGCCAGCAGTCTTACAGGGGCCGAGCAGTACTTC.

V and J are TRBV6-2 or TRBV6-3 and TRBJ2-3; 10 nucleotides match TRBD2. The CDR3 contains 15 residues. Trimming at V came to 1 base and at J to 4 bases, leaving 2 bases not matched to a gene. The V gene's germline CDR1 is MNHEY and CDR2 SVGEGT. In DNA, the CDR3 is TGTGCCAGCAGTTACTTTAGCGGGGGGCCAGATACGCAGTATTTT. Protein: CASSYFSGGPDTQYF.

V is TRBV7-2 and J is TRBJ2-5; a weak D match, TRBD2 (6 bases). Trimming cost V 2 bases and J 5 bases, with 15 bases left between them. The germline gives CDR1 SGHTA, CDR2 FQGNSA. The CDR3 sequence is 15 residues long. CDR3 nucleotides: TGTGCCAGCAGCTTAAGTGGCGGGGCAGGTGAGACCCAGTACTTC. It translates to CASSLSGGAGETQYF. The full variable domain, rest sourced from reference TRBV7-2 and TRBJ2-5, is GAGVSQSPSNKVTEKGKDVELRCDPISGHTALYWYRQSLGQGLEFLIYFQGNSAPDKSGLPSDRFSAERTGGSVSTLTIQRTQQEDSAVYLCASSLSGGAGETQYFGPGTRLLVL.